One and the same sample provided the 3 T cell receptor beta chains below, sequenced in a study of T-cell memory formation after mild COVID-19. TCRdb re-called the 5' RACE reads through MiXCR, storing one row per CDR3 protein. The sample holds about 320,000 distinct CDR3 sequences, more than 13% seen once. The sequenced sample consisted of PBMCs or a T cell subset sorted from them (not recorded which). These receptors originate from a man between 18 and 35 years old who had mild COVID-19 (a few samples of this study predate the infection). Cell type and time point are not known.

In this sample, this clonotype turned up a few times. The chain combines TRBV5-6 with TRBJ2-7; 10 positions agree with TRBD1. Unmatched junction bases numbered 11, after V lost 0 bases and J lost 2 bases. Germline-derived CDR1 and CDR2 are SGHDT and YYEEEE. The CDR3 has 18 amino acids. The CDR3 spells CASSLAGSSGTGAYEQYF. The CDR3 nucleotides are TGTGCCAGCAGCTTGGCCGGTAGTAGCGGGACAGGGGCCTACGAGCAGTACTTC.

The V gene is TRBV4-3, the J gene TRBJ2-7; D might be TRBD1 (6 bases). The CDR3 runs 16 residues. Trimming removed 2 bases at V and 4 bases at J, with 18 bases between. In germline, CDR1 is LGHNA, CDR2 YSLEER. The CDR3 DNA follows: TGCGCCAGCAGCCAACTAGGGGGAACCGTCTGGTACGAGCAGTACTTC. Translating it yields CASSQLGGTVWYEQYF.

The chain links TRBV24-1 to TRBJ2-3; D unresolved. The CDR3 runs 10 residues. The germline V gene encodes CDR1 KGHDR and CDR2 SFDVKD. The ends were cut back, 9 bases at V and 6 bases at J, with 6 bases in the middle. CDR3: CATEWDTQYF. DNA for the CDR3: TGTGCCACCGAGTGGGATACGCAGTATTTT.